A selection of T cell receptor beta chains follows, all from one sample in a study of T cells in Graves' hyperthyroidism and ophthalmopathy. MiXCR, applied by TCRdb to the multiplex PCR reads, yields one record per CDR3 protein. In the table there are more than 300,000 distinct CDR3 sequences, about 17% of which are singletons. The sample comprised blood. The receptors originated from a woman aged 25 to 45 with Graves' hyperthyroidism that later progressed to Graves' ophthalmopathy. Both conserved end residues are part of each CDR3.

v_gene	len	CDR3aa
TRBV5-1	15	CASSLATGDPYEQYF
TRBV12-3/TRBV12-4	15	CASSLKGAGASPLHF
TRBV2	16	CVSTPDSLLNTGELFF
TRBV13	17	CASTPFYGLAKNNEQFF
TRBV28	14	CASSLAGGPTEAFF
TRBV6-5	14	CASSYGRGSEKLFF
TRBV24-1	16	CATSDPTGDGENEQFF
TRBV28	12	CASSILSDGYTF
TRBV4-1	14	CASSHPQGYTEAFF
TRBV5-1	16	CASSARLAGVGGEQFF
TRBV5-1	16	CASSFVLMSANTEAFF
TRBV20-1	13	CSARDRVATEAFF
TRBV4-1	14	CASSQGPAPQPQHF
TRBV30	14	CAWSVVRGTDTQYF
TRBV12-3/TRBV12-4	15	CASSSLAESYNEQFF
TRBV28	19	CASSLLGLAKAKKYNEQFF
TRBV9	16	CASSFGTSGYTDTQYF
TRBV4-1	14	CASSQTSGGETQYF
TRBV29-1	14	CSVVHGGPQETQYF
TRBV11-3	15	CASSLERTGIFEQYF
TRBV5-1	15	CASSTRQGGGTEAFF
TRBV5-1	13	CASSLGEGYEQYF